This TCR beta chain was recovered during a study of blood T cell repertoires in COVID-19. Turning to the study itself: Collection of acute and convalescent COVID-19 samples took place in the United States, Italy and Spain. PBMCs, B-cell-depleted T cells, or T cells provided the cDNA or gDNA that made up the material.

Authors' methods: Nucleated cell number was recorded as an estimate derived from reference gene primer amplification. Method: immunoSEQ multiplex PCR; TCRdb's copy keeps in-frame clones and lacks some. The V and J calls and the clone size are those of that table, but D and trimming were determined from the DNA. Here the sample spans roughly 150,000 clones, roughly nine tenths being singletons. The specimen was peripheral blood. The source is a woman in her thirties or forties with acute or convalescent COVID-19.

The CDR3 loop is CASSTVAGTYEQYF. The DNA for the CDR3 is TGTGCCAGCAGCACAGTAGCGGGGACCTACGAGCAGTACTTC. The chain joins TRBV7-8 to TRBJ2-7, with TRBD2 matching over 8 bases. This CDR3 comprises 14 residues. Unmatched junction bases numbered 5, after V lost 5 bases and J lost 2 bases. Germline V gene data show CDR1 as SGHVS and CDR2 as FQNEAQ.